This T cell receptor (beta chain) is from a study of blood T cell repertoires in COVID-19. Germline CDR1 reads SGHNT; CDR2 reads YYREEE (reference sequence). The CDR3 extends over 16 amino acids. V was pared by 4 bases and J by 5 bases, with 5 bases of the junction left unmatched. Residents of about 25 US areas, aged about 18 to 95 years, made up the participants. In assigning cohorts, the study relied on participant-reported clinical history. The assay was immunoSEQ multiplex PCR, and TCRdb's table has in-frame clones only and misses some. This table holds more than 200,000 clones, nearly 90% found once.

Specimen: PBMCs or T cells enriched from blood (not recorded which). This clonotype was sampled from a man aged 30 to 45 who had recovered from COVID-19. V usage is TRBV5-4 and J usage is TRBJ2-2; 13 bases are shared with TRBD2. For the CDR3, the DNA is TGTGCCAGCAGCCCGGGACTAGCGGGGATAACCGGGGAGCTGTTTTTT. It yields the protein CASSPGLAGITGELFF.